This T cell receptor (beta chain) stems from a study of T cell changes during pregnancy in multiple sclerosis. Sequencing was performed with immunoSEQ multiplex PCR; in TCRdb, only in-frame clones are kept and a portion is missing. The sample consists of about 70,000 clones, 90% to 95% of them appearing once. The CDR3 is 14 amino acids. The J gene is TRBJ2-3, the V gene TRBV21-1; whether TRBD1, the table's D call, matches the DNA was not checked. TRBV21-1 is flagged as a pseudogene. The source is a female donor in good health, enrolled as a control in a pregnancy study. The sequencing used peripheral blood, collected in the second trimester of pregnancy. The CDR3 spells CASSTRTAPDTQYF. The CDR3 DNA sequence: TGTGCCAGCAGCACGCGGACAGCCCCAGATACGCAGTATTTT.